The present TCR beta chain was sequenced within a study of graft-versus-host responses after intestinal transplantation. On the study more broadly: After anti-thymocyte globulin induction, recipients took tacrolimus and steroids for around three years. Overall study results and limits: Some patients had graft-donor T cell macrochimerism. In their allografts, the ratios of graft-versus-host to host-versus-graft T cell clones were high.

Concerning this clone: Its specificity is not known.

Here immunoSEQ multiplex PCR was the method, and the copy in TCRdb shows in-frame clones only, minus some. The data show about 88,000 clones, roughly 90% seen once. The CDR3 is made up of 16 amino acids. Trimming removed 4 bases from V and 4 bases from J, with 20 bases in between. In germline, CDR1 is LGHNA, CDR2 YNFKEQ. V is TRBV4-2 and J is TRBJ2-7; possibly TRBD2 for D (7 bases). This receptor was identified in a human donor who was the organ donor for an intestinal transplant. Material: unstimulated CD4+ T cells sorted from spleen or lymph node cells, obtained before transplant. CDR3 in DNA: TGTGCCAGCAGCCCCTCTAACGCGGGGGCCTTGTACGAGCAGTACTTC. Translated: CASSPSNAGALYEQYF.